A selection of T cell receptor beta chains follows, all from one sample in a study of blood T cell repertoires in COVID-19. The protocol was immunoSEQ multiplex PCR, while the TCRdb copy is restricted to in-frame clones and leaves out a portion. The repertoire consists of 110,000 to 150,000 clones, with about 90% occurring once and the leading ten covering less than 2%. Sequencing used peripheral blood. The receptors derive from a woman aged 55-70 years with acute or convalescent COVID-19. Each CDR3 is given with its conserved first and last residue. D genes are given only for firm matches. Clone size, where shown, is once, few, many, or a class for clones that have expanded.

TRBJ2-4 few TRBD1 TRBV19 CASSLGQLNIQYF TGTGCCAGTAGCTTGGGACAGCTAAACATTCAGTACTTC
TRBJ1-5 - - TRBV19 CASSTRRDNQPQHF TGTGCCAGTAGTACCCGACGGGACAATCAGCCCCAGCATTTT
TRBJ2-7 few TRBD1 TRBV9 CASSAGGTGGAYEQYF TGTGCCAGCAGCGCGGGAGGGACAGGGGGCGCCTACGAGCAGTACTTC
TRBJ2-1 - - TRBV27 CASSLGDFQLYNEQFF TGTGCCAGCAGTTTAGGGGACTTTCAATTATACAATGAGCAGTTCTTC
TRBJ2-1 - TRBD1 TRBV24-1 CATSDQGTGNPNEQFF TGTGCCACCAGTGATCAAGGGACAGGGAACCCCAATGAGCAGTTCTTC
TRBJ2-7 - - TRBV13 CASRDTGSPYEQYF TGTGCCAGCAGAGATACAGGGTCGCCCTACGAGCAGTACTTC
TRBJ1-2 - TRBD1 TRBV29-1 CSVSGMAGGNYGYTF TGCAGCGTTTCGGGGATGGCAGGGGGGAACTATGGCTACACCTTC
TRBJ1-2 - - TRBV28 CASLTVLDGYTF TGTGCCAGCCTAACTGTGTTGGATGGCTACACCTTC
TRBJ2-1 - TRBD2 TRBV15 CATSRDSGGNEQFF TGTGCCACCAGCAGAGATTCGGGGGGCAATGAGCAGTTCTTC
TRBJ2-2 few - TRBV9 CASNMGADTGELFF TGTGCCAGCAACATGGGAGCAGACACCGGGGAGCTGTTTTTT
TRBJ1-1 - - TRBV14 CASSERGAGTEAFF TGTGCCAGCAGTGAGCGAGGAGCGGGCACTGAAGCTTTCTTT
TRBJ1-6 - - TRBV3-1/TRBV3-2 CASSQDSGAVGSPLHF TGTGCCAGCAGCCAAGATTCAGGGGCGGTGGGTTCACCCCTCCACTTT
TRBJ2-1 - - TRBV11-3 CASSLSRQGGNEQFF TGTGCCAGCAGCTTAAGTCGGCAGGGGGGCAATGAGCAGTTCTTC
TRBJ1-1 - - TRBV11-2 CASSLTDTLNTEAFF TGTGCCAGCAGCTTAACCGACACCTTGAACACTGAAGCTTTCTTT
TRBJ1-2 - - TRBV28 CASIPGTLNYGYTF TGTGCCAGCATCCCAGGGACATTAAACTATGGCTACACCTTC
TRBJ1-2 - - TRBV7-9 CASSLASADSGYTF TGTGCCAGCAGCTTAGCGTCGGCAGACAGCGGCTACACCTTC
TRBJ2-3 - - TRBV19 CASIAAGTDTQYF TGTGCCAGTATAGCGGCTGGAACAGATACGCAGTATTTT
TRBJ2-5 - TRBD1 TRBV5-6 CASSLDRGLETQYF TGTGCCAGCAGCTTGGACAGGGGTTTGGAGACCCAGTACTTC
TRBJ1-4 - TRBD1 TRBV23-1 CASSQSWRDRCEKLFF TGCGCCAGCAGTCAATCCTGGAGGGACAGGTGCGAAAAACTGTTTTTT
TRBJ1-2 - - TRBV6-6 CASSYSGQPMAEGYTF TGTGCCAGCAGTTACTCCGGACAGCCCATGGCGGAGGGCTACACCTTC
TRBJ1-6 - - TRBV6-5 CATAPGGDSPLHF TGTGCCACCGCGCCGGGGGGCGATTCACCCCTCCACTTT
TRBJ2-5 - TRBD2 TRBV6-5 CASSQLAAPQETQYF TGTGCCAGCAGCCAACTAGCGGCCCCCCAAGAGACCCAGTACTTC
TRBJ2-2 - - TRBV4-2 CASSQELVRENTGELFF TGTGCCAGCAGCCAAGAATTAGTCAGGGAGAACACCGGGGAGCTGTTTTTT
TRBJ1-1 - TRBD1 TRBV5-6 CASGWDRSFFF TGTGCCAGCGGTTGGGACAGATCCTTTTTCTTT
TRBJ1-2 - TRBD1 TRBV3-1/TRBV3-2 CASSLRDGQGLDYGYTF TGTGCCAGCAGCCTACGGGACGGACAGGGTCTGGACTATGGCTACACCTTC